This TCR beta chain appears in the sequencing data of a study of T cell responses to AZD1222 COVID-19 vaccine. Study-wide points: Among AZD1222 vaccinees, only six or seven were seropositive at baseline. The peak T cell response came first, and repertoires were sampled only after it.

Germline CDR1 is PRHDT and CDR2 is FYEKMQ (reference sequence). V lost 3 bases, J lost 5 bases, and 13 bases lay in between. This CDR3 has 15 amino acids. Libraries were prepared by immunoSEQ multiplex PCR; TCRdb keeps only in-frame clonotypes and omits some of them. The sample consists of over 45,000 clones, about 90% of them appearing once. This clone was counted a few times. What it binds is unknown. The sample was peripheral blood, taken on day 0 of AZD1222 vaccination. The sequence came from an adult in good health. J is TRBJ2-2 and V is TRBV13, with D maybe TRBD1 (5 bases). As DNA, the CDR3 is TGTGCCAGCAGCTTTAATCAGGGATGGACCGGGGAGCTGTTTTTT. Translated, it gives CASSFNQGWTGELFF.